This T cell receptor beta chain was observed in a study of blood T cell repertoires in COVID-19 (TCRdb year 2020). Regarding the study in general: Samples from collaborators originated in the United States, Italy and Spain and spanned both the acute and convalescent phases of COVID-19. The material from the prospective study consisted of cDNA or gDNA derived from T cells, B-cell-depleted T cells, or PBMCs. Deeply sampled blood TCRbeta repertoires from subjects exposed to, actively infected with, or recovered from COVID-19 were included in the dataset. A freely available public database, intended as a resource for researchers studying the immune response to SARS-CoV-2, is where the repertoires were released. Samples were obtained from the ongoing ImmuneRACE study (first 160 participants) and from some 1,300 subjects provided by 6 global collaborators. Sample metadata almost always included a de-identified subject ID, COVID-19 status, age in years and sex. Where HLA class I and class II types were available, the types were taken from metadata supplied by the sample provider, not from assay-based typing. Study-wide findings and limitations: The amount of clinical and demographic metadata varied by source and participant and was provided uncurated.

Notes on this clone: There is no known antigen for this receptor. No much larger clonotype is one base removed from it; base qualities were not supplied.

TCRbeta CDR3 regions were amplified from genomic DNA by means of the immunoSEQ Assay, a bias-controlled multiplex PCR. Turning to the authors' computational methods: The number of nucleated cells in each sample was estimated from the amplification of reference gene primers within the assay. Sequence reads were collapsed and filtered to measure the absolute abundance of every unique TCRbeta CDR3 rearrangement. Productive Simpson clonality was computed per sample as the square root of Simpson's diversity index over productive rearrangements. TCRdb retrieved this table from immuneACCESS and kept in-frame rearrangements only. Not all clones are present; in checked studies, unresolved V genes account for under half, and no reason is known for the remainder. D and trimming come from the DNA, and the V and J calls and clone size come from that table. The sample contains approximately 250,000 clones, 84% of them found a single time. The ten largest clonotypes hold about 4% of the sample.

Via the germline V gene, CDR1 is SGHTA and CDR2 FQGNSA. Relative to germline, V is 2 bases shorter and J is 5 bases shorter, with 9 bases between their ends. From the cysteine through the phenylalanine, the CDR3 covers 13 amino acids. CDR3 DNA only is kept here, 39 bases in frame from base 1. Enrolling through a virtual design, the prospective study's participants ranged in age from about 18 to 89 years and lived across around 25 United States geographic areas. To assign participants to cohorts, the prospective study relied on clinical history that participants themselves reported in a screening survey and a study questionnaire. Each participant in the prospective study had whole blood, serum and a nasopharyngeal or oropharyngeal swab collected by mobile phlebotomists. Over a roughly 2-month period, participants in the prospective study had the option of providing additional blood draws and questionnaires. Prospective study blood samples were shipped either frozen or at room temperature before DNA extraction.

Sequencing was done on a sample of PBMCs or T cells enriched from blood (not recorded which). This receptor chain uses TRBV7-2 and TRBJ1-1; D gene: possibly TRBD1, on 6 matching bases. The receptor's source is a man aged 25-45 years with acute COVID-19. The CDR3: CASSLIQGTEAFF. Read as DNA, the sequence is TGTGCCAGCAGCTTAATACAGGGTACTGAAGCTTTCTTT.